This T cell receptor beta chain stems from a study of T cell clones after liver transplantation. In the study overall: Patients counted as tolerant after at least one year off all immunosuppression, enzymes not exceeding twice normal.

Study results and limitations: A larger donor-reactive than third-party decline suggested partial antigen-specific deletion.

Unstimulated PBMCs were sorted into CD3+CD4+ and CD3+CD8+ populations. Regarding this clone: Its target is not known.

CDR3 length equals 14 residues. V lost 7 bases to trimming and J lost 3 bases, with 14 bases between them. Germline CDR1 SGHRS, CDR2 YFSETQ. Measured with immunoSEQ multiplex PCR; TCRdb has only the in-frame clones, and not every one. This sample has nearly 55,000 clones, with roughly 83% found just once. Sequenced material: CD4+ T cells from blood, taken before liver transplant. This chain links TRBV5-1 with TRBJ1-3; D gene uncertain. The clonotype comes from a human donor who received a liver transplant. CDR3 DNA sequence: TGCGCCAGCCGAAGGACGGATCGTGGAAACACCATATATTTT. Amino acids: CASRRTDRGNTIYF. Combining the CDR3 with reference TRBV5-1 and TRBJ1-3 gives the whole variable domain KAGVTQTPRYLIKTRGQQVTLSCSPISGHRSVSWYQQTPGQGLQFLFEYFSETQRNKGNFPGRFSGRQFSNSRSEMNVSTLELGDSALYLCASRRTDRGNTIYFGEGSWLTVV.